The 16 T cell receptor beta chains in this list originate from one sample, sequenced in a study of cytomegalovirus exposure and HLA in healthy donors. The PCR used 60 Vbeta and 13 Jbeta primers. Assay: immunoSEQ multiplex PCR; the TCRdb copy retains only in-frame clones and omits some. This table holds 150,000 to 200,000 clones, over 70% found once. Sequencing used PBMCs. The receptors shown here come from a woman aged 25 to 45 in good health and CMV-seronegative.

The chain combines TRBV5-4 with TRBJ2-5; 8 bases fit TRBD1. Germline trimming cut 4 bases from V and 4 bases from J; bases unmatched to any gene: 3. CDR3 length: 13 residues. Germline V lookup: CDR1 SGHNT, CDR2 YYREEE (reference sequence). This chain's CDR3 is CASSITGGETQYF. The DNA for the CDR3 is TGTGCCAGCAGCATCACAGGGGGAGAGACCCAGTACTTC.

The chain employs TRBV5-4 and TRBJ1-4; 8 nucleotides align to TRBD1. V dropped 0 bases and J dropped 5; count of bases not matched to a gene: 0. The CDR3 spans 14 residues. Germline V gene data show CDR1 as SGHNT and CDR2 as YYREEE (reference sequence). The chain's CDR3 is CASSLGTGNEKLFF. The CDR3 region has the DNA TGTGCCAGCAGCTTGGGGACAGGGAATGAAAAACTGTTTTTT. The complete variable domain, with remaining parts taken from reference TRBV5-4 and TRBJ1-4, reads ETGVTQSPTHLIKTRGQQVTLRCSSQSGHNTVSWYQQALGQGPQFIFQYYREEENGRGNFPPRFSGLQFPNYSSELNVNALELDDSALYLCASSLGTGNEKLFFGSGTQLSVL.

V and J are TRBV19 and TRBJ2-7, with D possibly TRBD1 on 6 matching bases. Trimming cost V 6 bases and J 3 bases, with 12 bases left between them. The CDR3 is 13 residues long. Germline V gene data show CDR1 as LNHDA and CDR2 as SQIVND (reference sequence). The CDR3 spells CASSPGEGYEQYF. The CDR3 nucleotides read TGTGCCAGTAGCCCAGGGGAAGGCTACGAGCAGTACTTC.

This clone was observed a few times. V and J are TRBV19 and TRBJ2-7; D is unresolved. From germline, CDR1 is LNHDA and CDR2 SQIVND (reference sequence). The CDR3 has 12 residues. Trimming removed 2 bases from V and 3 bases from J, with 5 bases in between. For the CDR3, the DNA is TGTGCCAGTAGTATAATCGGCTACGAGCAGTACTTC. This sequence encodes CASSIIGYEQYF.

This clone was seen once. The chain carries TRBV27 and TRBJ2-3, with TRBD2 matching 13 bases. The germline CDR1 and CDR2 sequences are MNHEY and SMNVEV (reference sequence). This CDR3 spans 16 amino acids. The V gene end was trimmed by 4 bases and the J gene end by 4 bases; junction bases not matched to a gene: 5. In DNA form, the CDR3 reads TGTGCCAGCAGTTCCCTAACTAGCGGGAGGGCAGATACGCAGTATTTT. This codes for CASSSLTSGRADTQYF.

The V call is TRBV18, the J call TRBJ2-1; 13 bases are a match to TRBD2. Germline trimming cut 2 bases from V and 13 bases from J; bases unmatched to any gene: 8. Germline CDR1 and CDR2: KGHSH and LQKENI. This CDR3 has 15 amino acids. The CDR3 nucleotides are TGTGCCAGCTCACCAGCACTAGCGGGGGGGCCTGCCCAGTTCTTC. Protein: CASSPALAGGPAQFF.

This clone was observed many times. The chain employs TRBV4-1 and TRBJ2-5, with D possibly being TRBD2 (6 bases). Trimming shortened V by 4 bases and J by 4 bases, and 13 bases separated the two germline ends. The CDR3 covers 14 residues. CDR1 is MGHRA and CDR2 is YSYEKL in the germline V gene. The DNA of the CDR3 is TGCGCCAGCAGCCGTCAACAGGAGGGAGAGACCCAGTACTTC. Amino acid sequence: CASSRQQEGETQYF.

To note about this clone: One end of the junction does not line up with germline, which may come from a read error. The rearrangement uses TRBV14 and TRBJ2-6, with D possibly being TRBD1 (5 bases). The CDR3 is 15 residues long. Germline V lookup: CDR1 SGHDN, CDR2 FVKESK. The CDR3 sequence is CASSQEWAGANGLTF. DNA of the CDR3: TGTGCCAGCAGCCAAGAATGGGCTGGGGCCAACGGCCTGACTTTC.

The chain couples TRBV5-1 to TRBJ2-3; D might be TRBD2 (5 bases). CDR1 and CDR2 (germline): SGHRS, YFSETQ. CDR3 length equals 17 residues. V was pared by 0 bases and J by 0 bases, with 14 bases between. In DNA, the CDR3 is TGCGCCAGCAGCTTGGCTGCGGGCATACGTAGCACAGATACGCAGTATTTT. Protein product: CASSLAAGIRSTDTQYF. Full variable domain (outside the CDR3, taken from reference TRBV5-1 and TRBJ2-3): KAGVTQTPRYLIKTRGQQVTLSCSPISGHRSVSWYQQTPGQGLQFLFEYFSETQRNKGNFPGRFSGRQFSNSRSEMNVSTLELGDSALYLCASSLAAGIRSTDTQYFGPGTRLTVL.

The V call is TRBV23-1, the J call TRBJ1-2; D ambiguous. TRBV23-1 is given ORF status, its function remaining uncertain. The CDR3 is 14 residues long. The V end lost 8 bases, the J end lost 4 bases, and 17 bases lay between the germline ends. CDR3 loop: CASSLLTAVYGYTF. As DNA, the CDR3 is TGCGCCAGCTCCTTGTTGACTGCCGTCTATGGCTACACCTTC.

The rearrangement joins TRBV28 to TRBJ2-7; possibly TRBD2 for D (6 bases). V was cut by 2 bases and J by 4 bases, with 12 bases left in between. Germline CDR1 is MDHEN and CDR2 is SYDVKM. The CDR3 loop spans 14 amino acids. The CDR3 reads CASSLPREPYEQYF. For the CDR3, the DNA is TGTGCCAGCAGTTTACCGCGGGAACCGTACGAGCAGTACTTC.

The rearrangement joins TRBV4-1 to TRBJ2-2, with 9 bases that match TRBD1. CDR3 length: 17 amino acids. V shed 3 bases and J 1 base; nucleotides not matched to a gene: 6. Germline V gene data show CDR1 as MGHRA and CDR2 as YSYEKL. The DNA of the CDR3 is TGCGCCAGCAGCCAGGGACCGGGACAGGGGAACACCGGGGAGCTGTTTTTT. Translated, it gives CASSQGPGQGNTGELFF.

The chain has TRBV10-3 and TRBJ2-7; TRBD1 agrees at 8 bases. Germline V lookup: CDR1 ENHRY, CDR2 SYGVKD. The V gene end was trimmed by 7 bases and the J gene end by 0 bases; junction bases not matched to a gene: 5. The CDR3 extends over 14 amino acids. The CDR3 region has the DNA TGTGCCATCACTCCGGGACAGGACTCCTACGAGCAGTACTTC. Its translation: CAITPGQDSYEQYF.

Here the CDR3 reads CASSLFVSSGRDNEQFF. The CDR3 region has the DNA TGTGCCAGCAGCTTATTTGTCTCTAGCGGGAGGGATAATGAGCAGTTCTTC. This chain joins TRBV7-9 and TRBJ2-1; 12 bases are a match to TRBD2. Germline CDR1 SEHNR, CDR2 FQNEAQ (reference sequence). This CDR3 spans 17 amino acids. V lost 2 bases, J lost 7 bases, and 9 bases stayed unmatched.

The V call is TRBV19, the J call TRBJ1-1, with 9 bases that match TRBD1. With V trimmed by 5 bases and J by 4 bases, 5 bases remained unmatched. CDR1 and CDR2 (germline): LNHDA, SQIVND (reference sequence). This CDR3 has 14 residues. In DNA form, the CDR3 reads TGTGCCAGTAGTTTGTTGACAGGGGGCACTGAAGCTTTCTTT. Translated: CASSLLTGGTEAFF.

The gene calls are TRBV5-4 and TRBJ2-4, with 8 bases lining up with TRBD1. The CDR3 sequence is 15 residues long. Germline CDR1 and CDR2: SGHNT and YYREEE (reference sequence). The V and J ends lost 3 bases and 8 bases, in that order; junction bases with no gene match: 10. The CDR3 coding sequence is TGTGCCAGCAGCTGGAGACAGGGGTCGATGGACATTCAGTACTTC. This encodes CASSWRQGSMDIQYF.